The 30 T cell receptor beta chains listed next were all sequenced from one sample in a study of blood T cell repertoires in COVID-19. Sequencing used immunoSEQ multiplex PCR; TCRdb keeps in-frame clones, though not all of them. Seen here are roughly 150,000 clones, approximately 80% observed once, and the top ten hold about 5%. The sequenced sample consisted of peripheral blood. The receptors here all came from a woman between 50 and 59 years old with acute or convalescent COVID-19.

CDR3 sequence (DNA): TGTGCCAGCAGCCTCGGACAGGGAAGGAATCAGCCCCAGCATTTT. Residues: CASSLGQGRNQPQHF. The J gene is TRBJ1-5, the V gene TRBV3-1 (or the pseudogene TRBV3-2); 8 bases line up with TRBD1. This CDR3 region has 15 residues. The J segment lost 4 bases and the V segment lost 4 bases, leaving 6 bases of the junction unmatched. CDR1 and CDR2 from the germline V gene are LGHDT and YNNKEL (reference sequence).

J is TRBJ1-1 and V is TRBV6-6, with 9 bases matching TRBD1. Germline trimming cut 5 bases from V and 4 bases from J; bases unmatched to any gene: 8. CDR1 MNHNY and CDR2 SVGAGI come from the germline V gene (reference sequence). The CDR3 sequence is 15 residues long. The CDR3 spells CASSPGDREGTEAFF. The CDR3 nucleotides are TGTGCCAGCAGTCCAGGGGACAGGGAGGGCACTGAAGCTTTCTTT.

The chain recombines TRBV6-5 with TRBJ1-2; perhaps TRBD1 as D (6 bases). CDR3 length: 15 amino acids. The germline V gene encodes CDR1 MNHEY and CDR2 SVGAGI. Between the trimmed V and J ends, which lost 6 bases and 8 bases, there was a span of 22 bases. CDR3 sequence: CASRTSGGPPGGYTF. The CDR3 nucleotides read TGTGCCAGCAGAACCTCCGGGGGGCCCCCGGGGGGCTACACCTTC.

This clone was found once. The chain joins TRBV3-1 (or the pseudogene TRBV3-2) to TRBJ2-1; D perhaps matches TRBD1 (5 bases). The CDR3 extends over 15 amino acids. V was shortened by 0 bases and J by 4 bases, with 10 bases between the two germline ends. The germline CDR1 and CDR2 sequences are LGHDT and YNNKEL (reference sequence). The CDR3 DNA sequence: TGTGCCAGCAGCCAAGATACAGGATCTTACAATGAGCAGTTCTTC. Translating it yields CASSQDTGSYNEQFF.

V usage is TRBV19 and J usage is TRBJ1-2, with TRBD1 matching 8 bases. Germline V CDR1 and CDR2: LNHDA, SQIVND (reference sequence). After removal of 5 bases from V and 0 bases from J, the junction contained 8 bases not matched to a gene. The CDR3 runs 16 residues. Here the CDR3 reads CASSGDRPLTNYGYTF. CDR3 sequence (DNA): TGTGCCAGTAGTGGGGACAGGCCGCTTACTAACTATGGCTACACCTTC.

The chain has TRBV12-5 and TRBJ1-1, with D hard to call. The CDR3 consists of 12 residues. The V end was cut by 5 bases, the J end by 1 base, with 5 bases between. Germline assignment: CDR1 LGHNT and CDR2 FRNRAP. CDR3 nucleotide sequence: TGTGCTAGTGGTGCAGAGAACACTGAAGCTTTCTTT. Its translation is CASGAENTEAFF.

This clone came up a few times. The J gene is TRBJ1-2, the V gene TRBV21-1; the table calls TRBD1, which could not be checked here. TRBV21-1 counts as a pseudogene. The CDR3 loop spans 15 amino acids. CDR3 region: CASSGRTGGGHGYTF. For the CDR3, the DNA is TGTGCCAGCAGCGGCCGGACAGGGGGCGGTCACGGCTACACCTTC.

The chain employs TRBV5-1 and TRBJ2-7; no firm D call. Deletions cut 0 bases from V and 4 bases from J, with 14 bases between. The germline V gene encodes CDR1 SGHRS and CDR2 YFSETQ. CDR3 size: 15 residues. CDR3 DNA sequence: TGCGCCAGCAGCTTGGATCCGGGTGCCCTATACGAGCAGTACTTC. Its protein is CASSLDPGALYEQYF.

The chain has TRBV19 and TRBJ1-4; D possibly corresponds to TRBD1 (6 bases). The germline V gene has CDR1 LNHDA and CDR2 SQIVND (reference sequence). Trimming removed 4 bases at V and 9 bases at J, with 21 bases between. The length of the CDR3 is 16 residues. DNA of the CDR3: TGTGCCAGTAGTACCCAAGGGGACATTAAAGTTAAAAAACTGTTTTTT. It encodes CASSTQGDIKVKKLFF. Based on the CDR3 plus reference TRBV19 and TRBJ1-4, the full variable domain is DGGITQSPKYLFRKEGQNVTLSCEQNLNHDAMYWYRQDPGQGLRLIYYSQIVNDFQKGDIAEGYSVSREKKESFPLTVTSAQKNPTAFYLCASSTQGDIKVKKLFFGSGTQLSVL.

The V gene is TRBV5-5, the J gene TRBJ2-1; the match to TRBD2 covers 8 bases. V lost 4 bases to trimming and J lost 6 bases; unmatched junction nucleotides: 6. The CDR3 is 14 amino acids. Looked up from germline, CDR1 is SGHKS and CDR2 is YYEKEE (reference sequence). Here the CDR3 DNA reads TGTGCCAGCAGCATCGGGGGGGCCCTCAATGAGCAGTTCTTC. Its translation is CASSIGGALNEQFF.

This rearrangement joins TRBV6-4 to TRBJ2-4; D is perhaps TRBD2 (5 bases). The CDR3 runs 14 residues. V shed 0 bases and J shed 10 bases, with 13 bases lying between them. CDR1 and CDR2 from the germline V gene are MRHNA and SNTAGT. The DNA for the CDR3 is TGTGCCAGCAGTGACTCAGCGGTTCCTGGGATTCAGTACTTC. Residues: CASSDSAVPGIQYF.

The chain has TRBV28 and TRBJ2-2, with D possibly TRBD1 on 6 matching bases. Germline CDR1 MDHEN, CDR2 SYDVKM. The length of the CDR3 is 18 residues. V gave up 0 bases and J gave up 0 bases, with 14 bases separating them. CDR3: CASSLWKAGTPNTGELFF. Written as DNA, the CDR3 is TGTGCCAGCAGTTTATGGAAGGCCGGGACACCGAACACCGGGGAGCTGTTTTTT.

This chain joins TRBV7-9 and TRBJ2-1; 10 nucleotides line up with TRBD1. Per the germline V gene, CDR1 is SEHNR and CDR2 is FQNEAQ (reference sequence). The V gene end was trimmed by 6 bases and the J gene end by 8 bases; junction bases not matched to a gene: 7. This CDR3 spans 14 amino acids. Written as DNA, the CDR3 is TGTGCCAGCAGACCCGGGACAGGGGTTGATGAGCAGTTCTTC. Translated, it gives CASRPGTGVDEQFF. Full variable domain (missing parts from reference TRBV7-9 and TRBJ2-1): DTGVSQNPRHKITKRGQNVTFRCDPISEHNRLYWYRQTLGQGPEFLTYFQNEAQLEKSRLLSDRFSAERPKGSFSTLEIQRTEQGDSAMYLCASRPGTGVDEQFFGPGTRLTVL.

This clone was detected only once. In DNA form, the CDR3 reads TGTGCCAGCAGCTTGGGGGGGACAGCTGAGGGAGAAAAACTGTTTTTT. This codes for CASSLGGTAEGEKLFF. The gene calls are TRBV5-5 and TRBJ1-4; 7 bases match TRBD1. CDR1 and CDR2 (germline): SGHKS, YYEKEE (reference sequence). The CDR3 spans 16 residues. V lost 0 bases, J lost 8 bases, and 10 bases stayed unmatched.

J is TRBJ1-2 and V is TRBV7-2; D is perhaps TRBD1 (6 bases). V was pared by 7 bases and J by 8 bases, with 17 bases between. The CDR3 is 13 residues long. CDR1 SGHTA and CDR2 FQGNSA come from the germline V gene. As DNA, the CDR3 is TGTGCCAGCACCCCAGACAGGTTCGAAGGCTACACCTTC. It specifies CASTPDRFEGYTF.

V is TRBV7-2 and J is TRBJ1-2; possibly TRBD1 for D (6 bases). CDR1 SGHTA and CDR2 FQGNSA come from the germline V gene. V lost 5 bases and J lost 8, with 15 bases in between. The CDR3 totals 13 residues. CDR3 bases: TGTGCCAGCAGCCCCGGACAGCCAAACGGCTACACCTTC. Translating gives CASSPGQPNGYTF.

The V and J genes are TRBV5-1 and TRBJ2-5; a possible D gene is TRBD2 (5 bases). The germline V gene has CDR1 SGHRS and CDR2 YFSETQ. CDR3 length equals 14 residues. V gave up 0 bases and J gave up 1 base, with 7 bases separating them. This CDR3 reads CASSLASPQETQYF. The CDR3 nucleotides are TGCGCCAGCAGCTTGGCTAGCCCCCAAGAGACCCAGTACTTC.

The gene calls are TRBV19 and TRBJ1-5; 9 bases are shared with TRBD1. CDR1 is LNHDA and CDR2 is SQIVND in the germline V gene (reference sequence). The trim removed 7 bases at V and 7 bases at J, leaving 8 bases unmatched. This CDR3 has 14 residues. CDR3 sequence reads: CASKTGGGGQPQHF. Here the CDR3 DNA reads TGTGCCAGTAAGACAGGGGGTGGGGGGCAGCCCCAGCATTTT.

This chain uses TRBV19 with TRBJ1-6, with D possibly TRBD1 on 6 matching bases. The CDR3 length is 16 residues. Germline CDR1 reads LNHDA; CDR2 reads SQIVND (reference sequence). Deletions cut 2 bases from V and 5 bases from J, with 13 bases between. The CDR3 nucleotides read TGTGCCAGTAGTATACGTGGGGGGGGCCATAATTCACCCCTCCACTTT. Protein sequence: CASSIRGGGHNSPLHF.

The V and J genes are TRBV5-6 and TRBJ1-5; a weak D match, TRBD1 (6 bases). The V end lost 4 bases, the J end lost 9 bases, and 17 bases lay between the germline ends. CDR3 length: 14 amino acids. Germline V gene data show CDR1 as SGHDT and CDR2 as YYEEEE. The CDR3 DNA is TGTGCCAGCAGCCCGGGGACCATACAGGGGCCCCAGCATTTT. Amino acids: CASSPGTIQGPQHF.

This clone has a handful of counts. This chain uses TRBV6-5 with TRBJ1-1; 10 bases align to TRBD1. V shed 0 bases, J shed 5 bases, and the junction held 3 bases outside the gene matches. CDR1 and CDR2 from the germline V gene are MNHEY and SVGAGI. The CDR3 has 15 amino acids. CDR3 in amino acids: CASSYSDRGGTEAFF. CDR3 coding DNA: TGTGCCAGCAGTTACTCGGACAGGGGGGGGACTGAAGCTTTCTTT.

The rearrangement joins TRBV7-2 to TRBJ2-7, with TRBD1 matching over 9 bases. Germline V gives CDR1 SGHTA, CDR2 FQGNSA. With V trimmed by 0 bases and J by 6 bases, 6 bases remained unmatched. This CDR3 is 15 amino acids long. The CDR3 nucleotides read TGTGCCAGCAGCTTAGCGTCGGGACAGGGAGCCGAGCAGTACTTC. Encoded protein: CASSLASGQGAEQYF.

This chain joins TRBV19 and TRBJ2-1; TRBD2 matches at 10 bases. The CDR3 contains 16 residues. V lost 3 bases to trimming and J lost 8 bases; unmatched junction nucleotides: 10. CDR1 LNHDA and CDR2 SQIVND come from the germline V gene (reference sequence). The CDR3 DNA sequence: TGTGCCAGTAGTATTGGGCTAGCGGGGGCCTCGGATGAGCAGTTCTTC. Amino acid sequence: CASSIGLAGASDEQFF.

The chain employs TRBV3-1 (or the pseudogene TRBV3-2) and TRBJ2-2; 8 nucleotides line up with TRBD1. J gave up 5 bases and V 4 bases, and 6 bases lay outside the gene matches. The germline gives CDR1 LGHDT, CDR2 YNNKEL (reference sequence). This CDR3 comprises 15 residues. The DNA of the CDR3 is TGTGCCAGCAGCCTCGGACAGGGAGGAACCGGGGAGCTGTTTTTT. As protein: CASSLGQGGTGELFF.

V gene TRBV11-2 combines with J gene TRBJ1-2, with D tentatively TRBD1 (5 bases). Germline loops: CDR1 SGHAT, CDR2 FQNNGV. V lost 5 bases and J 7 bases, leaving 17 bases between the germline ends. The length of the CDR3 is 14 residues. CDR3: CASSGWGDAFGYTF. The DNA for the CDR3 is TGTGCCAGCAGCGGTTGGGGGGACGCCTTTGGCTACACCTTC.

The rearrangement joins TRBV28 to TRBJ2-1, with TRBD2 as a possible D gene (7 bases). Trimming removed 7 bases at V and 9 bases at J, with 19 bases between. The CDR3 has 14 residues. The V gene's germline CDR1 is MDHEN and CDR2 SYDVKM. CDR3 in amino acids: CASKLGGGYREQFF. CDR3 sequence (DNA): TGTGCCAGCAAACTAGGGGGGGGCTACCGTGAGCAGTTCTTC.

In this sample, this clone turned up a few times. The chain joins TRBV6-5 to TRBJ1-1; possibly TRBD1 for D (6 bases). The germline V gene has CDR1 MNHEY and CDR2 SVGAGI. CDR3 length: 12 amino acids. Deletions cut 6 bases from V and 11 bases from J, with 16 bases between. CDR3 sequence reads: CASSLDSQGAFF. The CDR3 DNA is TGTGCCAGCAGCCTGGATTCGCAGGGGGCTTTCTTT.

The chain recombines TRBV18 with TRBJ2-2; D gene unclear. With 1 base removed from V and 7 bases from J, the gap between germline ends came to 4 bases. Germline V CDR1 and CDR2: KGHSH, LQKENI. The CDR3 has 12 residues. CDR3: CASSPQYGELFF. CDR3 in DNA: TGTGCCAGCTCACCACAATACGGGGAGCTGTTTTTT. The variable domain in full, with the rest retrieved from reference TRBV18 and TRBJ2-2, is NAGVMQNPRHLVRRRGQEARLRCSPMKGHSHVYWYRQLPEEGLKFMVYLQKENIIDESGMPKERFSAEFPKEGPSILRIQQVVRGDSAAYFCASSPQYGELFFGEGSRLTVL.

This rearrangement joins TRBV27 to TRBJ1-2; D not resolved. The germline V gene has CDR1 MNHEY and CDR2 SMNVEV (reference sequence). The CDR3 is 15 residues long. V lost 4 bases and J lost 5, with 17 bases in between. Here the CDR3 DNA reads TGTGCCAGCAGTTCATCAGGCCTACTATCTTATGGCTACACCTTC. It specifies CASSSSGLLSYGYTF.

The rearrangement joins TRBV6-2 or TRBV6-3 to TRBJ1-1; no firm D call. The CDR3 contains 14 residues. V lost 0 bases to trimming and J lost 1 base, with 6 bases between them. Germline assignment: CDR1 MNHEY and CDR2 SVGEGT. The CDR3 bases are TGTGCCAGCAGTTACTCGGGCAAGAACACTGAAGCTTTCTTT. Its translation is CASSYSGKNTEAFF.